This T cell receptor beta chain was recovered during a study of T cells in tumors after PD-1 blockade. At the level of the study: Excluded were patients with checkpoint blockade, immunosuppressants, or radiotherapy or other anti-cancer therapy within 4 weeks. Patients received pembrolizumab 200 mg every 3 weeks or cemiplimab 350 mg every 2 weeks. Mean per blood sample: about 100,000 templates (roughly 21,000-270,000), some 36,000 unique clonotypes.

Findings and limits, study-wide: Peripheral recruitment is suggested, as some novel exhausted tumor clones were in pre-treatment blood.

A note on this clone: What it recognizes is unknown.

Clones were sequenced by immunoSEQ multiplex PCR, and TCRdb holds only the in-frame ones, with some missing. The sample has some 14,000 clones; over 80% are singletons. The sequences come from PBMCs, collected after anti-PD-1 treatment. The TCR sequence derives from a human donor with basal cell carcinoma.

The CDR3 protein is CASSLLESRQYF. The CDR3 nucleotides are TGTGCCAGCAGTTTGTTGGAGTCACGGCAGTACTTC. V gene TRBV12-3 or TRBV12-4 combines with J gene TRBJ2-7; D is unresolved. The V end lost 3 bases, the J end lost 9 bases, and 12 bases lay between the germline ends. The CDR3 length is 12 residues.